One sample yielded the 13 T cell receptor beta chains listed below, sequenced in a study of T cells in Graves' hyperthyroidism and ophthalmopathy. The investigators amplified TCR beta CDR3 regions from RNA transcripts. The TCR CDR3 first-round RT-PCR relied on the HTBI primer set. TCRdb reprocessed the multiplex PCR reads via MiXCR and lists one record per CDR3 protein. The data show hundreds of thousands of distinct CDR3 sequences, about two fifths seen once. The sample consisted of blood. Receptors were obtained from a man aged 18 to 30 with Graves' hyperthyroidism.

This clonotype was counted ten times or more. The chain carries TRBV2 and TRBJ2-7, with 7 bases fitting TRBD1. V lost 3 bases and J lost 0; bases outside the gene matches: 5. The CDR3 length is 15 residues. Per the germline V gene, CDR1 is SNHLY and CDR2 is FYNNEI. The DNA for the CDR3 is TGTGCCAGCAGTGACACGGACAGGTCCTCCTACGAGCAGTACTTC. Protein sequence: CASSDTDRSSYEQYF.

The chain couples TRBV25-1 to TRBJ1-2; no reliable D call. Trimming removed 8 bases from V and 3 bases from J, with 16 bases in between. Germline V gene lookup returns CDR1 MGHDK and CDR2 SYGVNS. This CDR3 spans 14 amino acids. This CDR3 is CASVRPSQDYGYTF. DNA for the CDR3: TGTGCCAGCGTGAGGCCGTCTCAGGACTATGGCTACACCTTC.

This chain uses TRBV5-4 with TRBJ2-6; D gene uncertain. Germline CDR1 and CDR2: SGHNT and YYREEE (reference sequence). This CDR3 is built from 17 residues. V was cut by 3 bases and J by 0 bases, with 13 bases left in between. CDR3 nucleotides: TGTGCCAGCAGCTCAAGGAACGCCGTCTCTGGGGCCAACGTCCTGACTTTC. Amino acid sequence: CASSSRNAVSGANVLTF.

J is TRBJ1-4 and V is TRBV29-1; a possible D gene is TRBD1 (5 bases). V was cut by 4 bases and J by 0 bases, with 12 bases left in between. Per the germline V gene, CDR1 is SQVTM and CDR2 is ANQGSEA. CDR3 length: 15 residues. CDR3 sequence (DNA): TGCAGCGTTGTGGGATGGGACGCAACTAATGAAAAACTGTTTTTT. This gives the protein CSVVGWDATNEKLFF.

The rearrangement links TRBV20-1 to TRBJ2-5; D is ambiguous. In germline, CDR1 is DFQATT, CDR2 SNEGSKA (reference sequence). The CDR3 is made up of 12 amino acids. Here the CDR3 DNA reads TGCAGCGCCATCGAGAAATGGGAGACCCAGTACTTC. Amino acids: CSAIEKWETQYF.

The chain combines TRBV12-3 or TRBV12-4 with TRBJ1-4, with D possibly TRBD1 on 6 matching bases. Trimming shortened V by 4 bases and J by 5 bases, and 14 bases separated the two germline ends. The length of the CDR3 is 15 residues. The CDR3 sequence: CASSSHEGVNEKLFF. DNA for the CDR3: TGTGCCAGCAGTTCCCACGAGGGGGTAAATGAAAAACTGTTTTTT.

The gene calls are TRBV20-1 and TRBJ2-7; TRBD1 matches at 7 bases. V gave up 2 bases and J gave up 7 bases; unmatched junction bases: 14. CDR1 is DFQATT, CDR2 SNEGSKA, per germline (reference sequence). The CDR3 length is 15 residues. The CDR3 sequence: CSARPLDRTATEQYF. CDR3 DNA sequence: TGCAGTGCTAGACCACTGGACAGGACCGCTACAGAGCAGTACTTC.

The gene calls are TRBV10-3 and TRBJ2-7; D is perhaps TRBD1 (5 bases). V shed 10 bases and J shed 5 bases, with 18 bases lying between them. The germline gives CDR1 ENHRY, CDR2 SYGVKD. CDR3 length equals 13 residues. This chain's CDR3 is CASGQDSRDEQYF. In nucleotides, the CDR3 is TGTGCCAGCGGACAAGACTCTAGAGACGAGCAGTACTTC.

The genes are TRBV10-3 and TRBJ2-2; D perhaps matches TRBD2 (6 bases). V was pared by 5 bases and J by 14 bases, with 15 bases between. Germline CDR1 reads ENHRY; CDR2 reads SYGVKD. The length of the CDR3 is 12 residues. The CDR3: CAISQLASGLFF. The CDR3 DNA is TGTGCCATCAGTCAACTAGCTTCTGGACTGTTTTTT.

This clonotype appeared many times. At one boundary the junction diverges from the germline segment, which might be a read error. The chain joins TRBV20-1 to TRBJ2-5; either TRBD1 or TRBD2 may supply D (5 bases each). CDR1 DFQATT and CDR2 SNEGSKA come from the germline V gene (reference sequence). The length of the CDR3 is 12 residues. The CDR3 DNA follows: TGCAGTGCAAGAGGGTGGGACGAGACCCAGTACTTC. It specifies CSARGWDETQYF.

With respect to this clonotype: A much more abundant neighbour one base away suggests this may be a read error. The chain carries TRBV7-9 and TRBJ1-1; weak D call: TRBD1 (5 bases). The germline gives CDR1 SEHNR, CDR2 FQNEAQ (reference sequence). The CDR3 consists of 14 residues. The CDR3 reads CASIQGIPNTEALF. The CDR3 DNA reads TGTGCCAGCATCCAGGGAATACCAAACACTGAAGCTCTCTTT.

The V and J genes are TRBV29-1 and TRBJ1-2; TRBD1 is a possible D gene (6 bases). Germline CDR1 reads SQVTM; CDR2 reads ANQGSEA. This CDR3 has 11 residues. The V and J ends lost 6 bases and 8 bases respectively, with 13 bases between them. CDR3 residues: CSVPQGEGYTF. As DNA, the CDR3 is TGCAGCGTCCCACAGGGAGAGGGCTACACCTTC. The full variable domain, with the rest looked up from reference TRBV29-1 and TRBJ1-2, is SAVISQKPSRDICQRGTSLTIQCQVDSQVTMMFWYRQQPGQSLTLIATANQGSEATYESGFVIDKFPISRPNLTFSTLTVSNMSPEDSSIYLCSVPQGEGYTFGSGTRLTVV.

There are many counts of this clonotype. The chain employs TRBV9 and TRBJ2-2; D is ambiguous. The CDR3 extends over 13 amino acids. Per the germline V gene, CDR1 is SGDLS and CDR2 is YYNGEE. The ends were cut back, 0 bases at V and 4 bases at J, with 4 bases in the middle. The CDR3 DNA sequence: TGTGCCAGCAGCGTAGGCGTCACCGGGGAGCTGTTTTTT. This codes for CASSVGVTGELFF.